The 15 T cell receptor beta chains presented below share a single source sample, sequenced in a study of beta chain features in type 1 diabetes. The study reverse transcribed the entire isolated RNA, so it sequenced expressed TCRB transcripts. Sequencing was performed with immunoSEQ multiplex PCR; in TCRdb, only in-frame clones are kept and a portion is missing. Here the sample spans under 950,000 clones, roughly 15% being singletons. The sequencing sample was made of naive CD4+ T cells from blood. These receptors were taken from a woman aged 18-29 years in good health.

This clone came up a few times. The chain combines TRBV7-8 with TRBJ1-2, with TRBD1 matching 8 bases. J gave up 2 bases and V 1 base, and 0 bases lay outside the gene matches. This CDR3 is built from 14 residues. Germline values: CDR1 SGHVS, CDR2 FQNEAQ. CDR3 DNA sequence: TGTGCCAGCAGCTTAGGGACAGGGAACTATGGCTACACCTTC. Translation gives CASSLGTGNYGYTF.

This clone was recorded a few times. V usage is TRBV10-3 and J usage is TRBJ2-7, with 7 bases identical to TRBD1. Germline V CDR1 and CDR2: ENHRY, SYGVKD. With 1 base clipped from V and 6 bases from J, the junction kept 6 bases outside the gene matches. The CDR3 is 14 amino acids. CDR3 coding DNA: TGTGCCATCAGTGAGTACGGGACAGACTCCGAGCAGTACTTC. Translating gives CAISEYGTDSEQYF.

This clone was observed a few times. The V gene is TRBV19, the J gene TRBJ2-2; D might be TRBD1 (5 bases). Germline values: CDR1 LNHDA, CDR2 SQIVND (reference sequence). Trimming left V 3 bases short and J 3 bases short, with 17 bases between. The CDR3 is 17 amino acids. The DNA for the CDR3 is TGTGCCAGTAGTATGGGCAGGGTAATGCCCTACACCGGGGAGCTGTTTTTT. Translating it yields CASSMGRVMPYTGELFF.

J is TRBJ2-3 and V is TRBV6-6, with D unclear. CDR1 is MNHNY and CDR2 is SVGAGI in the germline V gene (reference sequence). The CDR3 has 11 amino acids. Trimming took 11 bases from V and 0 from J, leaving 6 bases between them. The CDR3 reads CAEGSTDTQYF. The CDR3 DNA reads TGTGCCGAAGGCAGCACAGATACGCAGTATTTT.

The table lists this clone with a few counts. The chain joins TRBV5-4 to TRBJ2-3, with TRBD2 identical over 10 bases. This CDR3 is 16 amino acids long. V was pared by 1 base and J by 3 bases, with 5 bases of the junction left unmatched. Germline assignment: CDR1 SGHNT and CDR2 YYREEE (reference sequence). CDR3 coding DNA: TGTGCCAGCAGCTTGCGCCTAGCGGGAGAAACAGATACGCAGTATTTT. This gives the protein CASSLRLAGETDTQYF.

The V call is TRBV29-1, the J call TRBJ2-5; 8 bases are a match to TRBD1. CDR3 size: 15 residues. The V and J ends lost 4 bases and 1 base, in that order; junction bases with no gene match: 8. CDR1 SQVTM and CDR2 ANQGSEA come from the germline V gene. The CDR3 here is CSVGETGAFQETQYF. CDR3 bases: TGCAGCGTTGGAGAGACAGGGGCCTTCCAAGAGACCCAGTACTTC.

The chain combines TRBV19 with TRBJ2-7; possibly TRBD1 for D (5 bases). The CDR3 extends over 13 amino acids. CDR1 is LNHDA, CDR2 SQIVND, per germline (reference sequence). V was shortened by 4 bases and J by 7 bases, with 14 bases between the two germline ends. The CDR3 is CASSTWTNGEQYF. The CDR3 DNA reads as TGTGCCAGTAGTACTTGGACAAATGGAGAGCAGTACTTC.

V is TRBV6-6 and J is TRBJ2-6; no firm D call. V lost 0 bases and J 2 bases, leaving 8 bases between the germline ends. This CDR3 is built from 16 residues. Germline lookup yields CDR1 MNHNY and CDR2 SVGAGI (reference sequence). The CDR3 region is CASSYSISTGANVLTF. CDR3 nucleotide sequence: TGTGCCAGCAGTTACTCGATCAGCACTGGGGCCAACGTCCTGACTTTC.

This rearrangement joins TRBV9 to TRBJ2-7; the match to TRBD1 covers 9 bases. Germline CDR1 SGDLS, CDR2 YYNGEE. The CDR3 is 16 amino acids. After removal of 2 bases from V and 7 bases from J, the junction contained 13 bases not matched to a gene. The CDR3 protein is CASSVGLGQGPLEQYF. DNA of the CDR3: TGTGCCAGCAGCGTGGGGCTGGGACAGGGCCCTCTGGAGCAGTACTTC.

The rearrangement joins TRBV6-1 to TRBJ2-7; tentative D call: TRBD1 (6 bases). CDR3 length: 15 residues. With 6 bases removed from V and 4 bases from J, the gap between germline ends came to 19 bases. In germline, CDR1 is MNHNS, CDR2 SASEGT. Here the CDR3 DNA reads TGTGCCAGCAGGATGGGGCCAGGGGACCTATACGAGCAGTACTTC. Its translation: CASRMGPGDLYEQYF.

This clone appeared a few times. The chain links TRBV7-9 to TRBJ1-2; no clear D. CDR1 is SEHNR and CDR2 is FQNEAQ in the germline V gene (reference sequence). Trimming left V 5 bases short and J 5 bases short, with 15 bases between. This CDR3 has 14 amino acids. Written as DNA, the CDR3 is TGTGCCAGCAGCCAGTACGGCATTACTTATGGCTACACCTTC. Translating it yields CASSQYGITYGYTF.

This rearrangement joins TRBV4-1 to TRBJ2-5; possible D gene TRBD1, 6 bases. V was shortened by 4 bases and J by 10 bases, with 16 bases between the two germline ends. CDR3 length: 13 residues. Germline V CDR1 and CDR2: MGHRA, YSYEKL. CDR3 DNA: TGCGCCAGCAGCCCCCGTGGGTTACAGGGCCAGTACTTC. It codes for CASSPRGLQGQYF.

This clone came up a few times. The rearrangement links TRBV27 to TRBJ2-1; D uncertain. The V gene lost 5 bases and the J gene lost 6 bases, with 5 bases spanning the gap. Germline V gene data show CDR1 as MNHEY and CDR2 as SMNVEV (reference sequence). The CDR3 runs to 11 residues. CDR3: CASSDFNEQFF. In nucleotides, the CDR3 is TGTGCCAGCAGTGACTTCAATGAGCAGTTCTTC.

There are a few counts of this clone. CDR3 residues: CASSLGVSSDTQYF. CDR3 bases: TGTGCCAGCAGCTTAGGCGTTAGCTCAGATACGCAGTATTTT. The chain employs TRBV5-8 and TRBJ2-3; D remains ambiguous. V was clipped by 2 bases and J by 4 bases, with 11 bases between them. Germline-derived CDR1 and CDR2 are SGHTS and YDEGEE. The CDR3 sequence is 14 residues long.

This clone has just a few counts. Distinct nucleotide sequences in the sample also encode this CDR3. The chain links TRBV5-4 to TRBJ1-5; tentative D call: TRBD1 (6 bases). The CDR3 runs 15 residues. CDR1 SGHNT and CDR2 YYREEE come from the germline V gene (reference sequence). The ends were cut back, 0 bases at V and 4 bases at J, with 11 bases in the middle. The CDR3 reads CASSLGGQYNQPQHF. The CDR3 DNA reads TGTGCCAGCAGCTTGGGGGGGCAGTATAATCAGCCCCAGCATTTT. The full variable domain, in which reference TRBV5-4 and TRBJ1-5 provide the parts outside the CDR3, is ETGVTQSPTHLIKTRGQQVTLRCSSQSGHNTVSWYQQALGQGPQFIFQYYREEENGRGNFPPRFSGLQFPNYSSELNVNALELDDSALYLCASSLGGQYNQPQHFGDGTRLSIL.